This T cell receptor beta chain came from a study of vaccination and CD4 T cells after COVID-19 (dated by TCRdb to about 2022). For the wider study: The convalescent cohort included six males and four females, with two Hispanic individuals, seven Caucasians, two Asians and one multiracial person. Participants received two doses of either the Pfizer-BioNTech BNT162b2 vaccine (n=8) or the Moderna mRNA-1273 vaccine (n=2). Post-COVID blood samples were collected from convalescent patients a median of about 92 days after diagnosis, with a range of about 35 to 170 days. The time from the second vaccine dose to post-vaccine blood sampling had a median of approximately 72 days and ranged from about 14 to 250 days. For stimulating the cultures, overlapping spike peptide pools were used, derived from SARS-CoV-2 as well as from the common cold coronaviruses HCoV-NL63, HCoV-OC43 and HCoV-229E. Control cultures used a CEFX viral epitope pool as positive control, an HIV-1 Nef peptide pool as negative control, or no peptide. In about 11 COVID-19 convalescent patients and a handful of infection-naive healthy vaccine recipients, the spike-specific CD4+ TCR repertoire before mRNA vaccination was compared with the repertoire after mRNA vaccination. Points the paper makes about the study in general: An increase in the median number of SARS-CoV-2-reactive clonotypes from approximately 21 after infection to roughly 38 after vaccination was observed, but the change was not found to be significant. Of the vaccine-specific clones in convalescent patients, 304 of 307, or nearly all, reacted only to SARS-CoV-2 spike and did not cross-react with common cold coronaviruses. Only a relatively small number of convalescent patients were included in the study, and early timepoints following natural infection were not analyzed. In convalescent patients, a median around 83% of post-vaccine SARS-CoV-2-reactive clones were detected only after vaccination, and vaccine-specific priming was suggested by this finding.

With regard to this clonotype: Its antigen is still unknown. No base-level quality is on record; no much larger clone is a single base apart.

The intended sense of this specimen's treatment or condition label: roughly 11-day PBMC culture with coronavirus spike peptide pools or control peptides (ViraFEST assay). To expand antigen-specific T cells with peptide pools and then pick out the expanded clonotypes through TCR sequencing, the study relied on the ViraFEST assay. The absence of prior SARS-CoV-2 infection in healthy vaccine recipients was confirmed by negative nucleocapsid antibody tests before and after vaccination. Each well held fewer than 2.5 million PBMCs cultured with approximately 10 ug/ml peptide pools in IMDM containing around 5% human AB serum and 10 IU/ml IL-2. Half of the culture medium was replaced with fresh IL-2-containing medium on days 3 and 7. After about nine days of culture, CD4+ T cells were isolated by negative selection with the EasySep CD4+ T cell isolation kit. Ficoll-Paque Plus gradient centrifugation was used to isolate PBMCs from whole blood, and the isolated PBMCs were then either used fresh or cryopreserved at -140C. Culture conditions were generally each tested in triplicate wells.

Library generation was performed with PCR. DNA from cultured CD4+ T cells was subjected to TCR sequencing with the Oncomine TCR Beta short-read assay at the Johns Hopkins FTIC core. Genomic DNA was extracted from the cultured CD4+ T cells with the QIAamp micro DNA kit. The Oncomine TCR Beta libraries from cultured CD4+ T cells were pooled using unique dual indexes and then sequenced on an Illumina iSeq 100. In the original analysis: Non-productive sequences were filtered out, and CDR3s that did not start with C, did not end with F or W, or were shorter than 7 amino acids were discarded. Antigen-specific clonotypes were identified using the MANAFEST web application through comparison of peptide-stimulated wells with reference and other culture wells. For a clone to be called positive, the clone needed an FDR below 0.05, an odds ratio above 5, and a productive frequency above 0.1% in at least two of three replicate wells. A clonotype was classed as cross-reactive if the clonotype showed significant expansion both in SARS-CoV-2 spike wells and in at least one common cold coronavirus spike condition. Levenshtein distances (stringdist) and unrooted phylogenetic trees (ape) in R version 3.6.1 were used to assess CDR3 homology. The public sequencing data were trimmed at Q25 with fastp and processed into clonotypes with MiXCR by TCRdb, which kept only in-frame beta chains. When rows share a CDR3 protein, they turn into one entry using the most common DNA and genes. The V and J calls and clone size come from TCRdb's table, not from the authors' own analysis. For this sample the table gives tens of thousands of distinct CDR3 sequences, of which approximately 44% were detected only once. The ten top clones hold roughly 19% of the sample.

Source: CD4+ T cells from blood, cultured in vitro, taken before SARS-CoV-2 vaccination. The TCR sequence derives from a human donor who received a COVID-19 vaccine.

The sequenced DNA: TGCGCCAGCAGTGAGTTTTCGGCTCCGAACACTGAAGCTTTCTTT. Translated, this gives CASSEFSAPNTEAFF. The chain uses TRBV10-1 and TRBJ1-1; the D gene assignment is ambiguous. At the junction V is shortened by 1 base and J by 1 base, with 10 bases in between. CDR1 WNHNN and CDR2 SYGVQD were looked up in the germline V gene (reference sequence). The cysteine opens and the phenylalanine closes a CDR3 of 15 amino acids. Of the read, only the CDR3 DNA is kept; its 45 bases are in frame from base 1.